Listed here are 28 T cell receptor beta chains from one sample, sequenced in a study of shared clonotypes between healthy human individuals. Assay: immunoSEQ multiplex PCR; the TCRdb copy retains only in-frame clones and omits some. This table has around 1.1 million clones, around 82% appearing once. The sample consisted of memory CD4+ T cells from PBMCs. Subset: CD45RA-negative fraction. These receptors all stem from a man between 18 and 29 years old in good health. Some clones in this sample may be carry-over from other donors' samples.

This chain joins TRBV29-1 and TRBJ1-3, with TRBD1 matching over 9 bases. V lost 3 bases and J lost 4; bases outside the gene matches: 7. Germline V gene lookup returns CDR1 SQVTM and CDR2 ANQGSEA. The CDR3 runs 15 residues. Here the CDR3 reads CSVEANRGPGNTIYF. The CDR3 DNA follows: TGCAGCGTTGAGGCCAACAGGGGGCCCGGAAACACCATATATTTT.

Points on this clone: This sample also contains other DNA sequences that code for the same CDR3. This chain joins TRBV5-4 and TRBJ1-2; D is undetermined. Trimming shortened V by 0 bases and J by 5 bases, and 11 bases separated the two germline ends. The germline V gene encodes CDR1 SGHNT and CDR2 YYREEE (reference sequence). The CDR3 sequence is 14 residues long. The CDR3 protein is CASSLDRGLYGYTF. CDR3 in DNA: TGTGCCAGCAGCTTGGATCGGGGTCTGTATGGCTACACCTTC.

The rearrangement uses TRBV28 and TRBJ2-5; a weak D match, TRBD2 (6 bases). Trimming shortened V by 2 bases and J by 4 bases, and 14 bases separated the two germline ends. Per the germline V gene, CDR1 is MDHEN and CDR2 is SYDVKM. This CDR3 is 15 amino acids long. The CDR3 protein is CASSLRRGAVETQYF. In DNA, the CDR3 is TGTGCCAGCAGTTTACGGCGCGGGGCGGTAGAGACCCAGTACTTC.

The rearrangement links TRBV2 to TRBJ2-3, with D possibly matching TRBD1 (5 bases). This CDR3 contains 15 residues. V lost 6 bases and J lost 2, with 15 bases in between. CDR1 is SNHLY, CDR2 FYNNEI, per germline. The CDR3 spells CASRRTTGLTDTQYF. The CDR3 region has the DNA TGTGCCAGCAGGAGGACAACGGGCCTCACAGATACGCAGTATTTT.

This clone has at least ten counts. The rearrangement links TRBV11-3 to TRBJ2-1, with D possibly matching TRBD1 (6 bases). Trimming stripped 5 bases from V and 5 bases from J, with 10 bases between. CDR1 is SGHNT, CDR2 YENEEA, per germline. The length of the CDR3 is 13 residues. The CDR3 coding sequence is TGTGCCAGCAGCCACAGGGTAGACAATGAGCAGTTCTTC. This codes for CASSHRVDNEQFF.

The rearrangement joins TRBV27 to TRBJ2-7; no firm D call. V was pared by 6 bases and J by 0 bases, with 9 bases between. CDR1 is MNHEY, CDR2 SMNVEV, per germline (reference sequence). The CDR3 has 13 residues. CDR3 nucleotides: TGTGCCAGCAGACCGCTGAACTCCTACGAGCAGTACTTC. It specifies CASRPLNSYEQYF.

The J gene is TRBJ1-1, the V gene TRBV7-9; no clear D gene. The V end lost 1 base, the J end lost 3 bases, and 6 bases lay between the germline ends. CDR1 and CDR2 from the germline V gene are SEHNR and FQNEAQ (reference sequence). The CDR3 runs 13 residues. This CDR3 reads CASSLGVDTEAFF. The CDR3 coding sequence is TGTGCCAGCAGCTTAGGGGTAGACACTGAAGCTTTCTTT. Based on the CDR3 plus reference TRBV7-9 and TRBJ1-1, the full variable domain is DTGVSQNPRHKITKRGQNVTFRCDPISEHNRLYWYRQTLGQGPEFLTYFQNEAQLEKSRLLSDRFSAERPKGSFSTLEIQRTEQGDSAMYLCASSLGVDTEAFFGQGTRLTVV.

The chain recombines TRBV29-1 with TRBJ2-1; D is possibly TRBD1 or TRBD2 (5 bases each). Germline V gives CDR1 SQVTM, CDR2 ANQGSEA. This CDR3 is built from 13 residues. The V end lost 4 bases, the J end lost 8 bases, and 15 bases lay between the germline ends. CDR3 loop: CSVVSDGDDEQFF. CDR3 coding DNA: TGCAGCGTTGTTAGTGATGGGGACGATGAGCAGTTCTTC.

V usage is TRBV11-3 and J usage is TRBJ2-5; TRBD2 matches 11 bases. This CDR3 region has 14 residues. The V gene end was trimmed by 5 bases and the J gene end by 5 bases; junction bases not matched to a gene: 4. Germline V gene sequence: CDR1 SGHNT, CDR2 YENEEA. The CDR3 protein is CASSDSGRDETQYF. The CDR3 DNA is TGTGCCAGCAGCGATAGCGGGAGGGATGAGACCCAGTACTTC.

This clone was seen a handful of times. This chain joins TRBV11-2 and TRBJ1-4; D might be TRBD1 (5 bases). V was cut by 5 bases and J by 4 bases, with 14 bases left in between. The CDR3 loop spans 15 amino acids. Germline V gene data show CDR1 as SGHAT and CDR2 as FQNNGV. As DNA, the CDR3 is TGTGCCAGCAGCCGGGCCGGGACGAGTAATGAAAAACTGTTTTTT. This encodes CASSRAGTSNEKLFF.

The chain combines TRBV19 with TRBJ1-2, with a weak D call TRBD1 (5 bases). Trimming removed 7 bases from V and 4 bases from J, with 10 bases in between. The length of the CDR3 is 12 residues. Germline V gene lookup returns CDR1 LNHDA and CDR2 SQIVND (reference sequence). The CDR3 loop reads CASNEGTYGYTF. The CDR3 coding sequence is TGTGCCAGTAATGAGGGGACCTATGGCTACACCTTC.

This clone was detected only once. No conserved phenylalanine or tryptophan ends this CDR3, so it is likely a read error. This chain uses TRBV19 with TRBJ1-1; 9 bases match TRBD1. CDR3 length: 17 residues. With V trimmed by 0 bases and J by 0 bases, 5 bases remained unmatched. Germline V lookup: CDR1 LNHDA, CDR2 SQIVND (reference sequence). The CDR3 sequence: CASSIDGDRAMNTEAFS. CDR3 in DNA: TGTGCCAGTAGTATAGACGGGGACAGGGCGATGAACACTGAAGCTTTCTCT.

The genes are TRBV5-1 and TRBJ2-7, with D maybe TRBD2 (5 bases). Germline V gives CDR1 SGHRS, CDR2 YFSETQ. This CDR3 is built from 15 residues. Between the trimmed V and J ends, which lost 1 base and 4 bases, there was a span of 15 bases. The CDR3 loop is CASSLLTGSGYEQYF. The CDR3 DNA reads as TGCGCCAGCAGCTTGCTGACTGGCTCGGGGTACGAGCAGTACTTC.

This clone was seen only once. J is TRBJ2-2 and V is TRBV9; 7 nucleotides match TRBD2. J was trimmed by 6 bases and V by 4 bases; bases with no gene match: 12. The CDR3 spans 16 residues. Germline V gene data show CDR1 as SGDLS and CDR2 as YYNGEE. This CDR3 is CASSPQVGGVAGELFF. In DNA, the CDR3 is TGTGCCAGCAGCCCCCAAGTGGGGGGGGTGGCCGGGGAGCTGTTTTTT.

The chain carries TRBV5-1 and TRBJ2-2; 7 bases are shared with TRBD1. The CDR3 extends over 16 amino acids. Germline lookup yields CDR1 SGHRS and CDR2 YFSETQ. With V trimmed by 4 bases and J by 5 bases, 11 bases remained unmatched. CDR3 DNA sequence: TGCGCCAGCAGCGGATTCGGGACAGTTGGAACCGGGGAGCTGTTTTTT. This translates into CASSGFGTVGTGELFF.

This clone was recorded at least ten times. The chain recombines TRBV2 with TRBJ2-7, with 10 bases lining up with TRBD1. The germline V gene encodes CDR1 SNHLY and CDR2 FYNNEI. V was clipped by 7 bases and J by 2 bases; unmatched bases: 5. The CDR3 length is 14 residues. The CDR3 reads CASNPGQGTYEQYF. The CDR3 DNA sequence: TGTGCCAGCAACCCGGGACAGGGGACCTACGAGCAGTACTTC.

This clone was counted a few times. This chain links TRBV6-6 with TRBJ1-1; 7 positions match TRBD1. Germline CDR1 reads MNHNY; CDR2 reads SVGAGI (reference sequence). Losses at the gene ends were 7 bases for V and 8 bases for J; bases not matched to a gene: 7. This CDR3 spans 12 amino acids. The CDR3 sequence is CASNNGQAEAFF. The CDR3 DNA follows: TGTGCCAGCAACAACGGACAGGCGGAAGCTTTCTTT.

In regard to this clone: This CDR3 is also generated by other DNA sequences in the sample. In nucleotides, the CDR3 is TGCGCCAGCAGCCAGGGACAGCCTTACAATGAGCAGTTCTTC. As protein: CASSQGQPYNEQFF. The rearrangement uses TRBV5-1 and TRBJ2-1; TRBD1 agrees at 7 bases. Germline CDR1 reads SGHRS; CDR2 reads YFSETQ. CDR3 length equals 14 residues. J was trimmed by 4 bases and V by 4 bases; bases with no gene match: 5.

The chain links TRBV7-3 to TRBJ2-1; no reliable D call. This CDR3 region has 12 residues. Trimming stripped 1 base from V and 10 bases from J, with 8 bases between. Germline V gene lookup returns CDR1 SGHTA and CDR2 FQGTGA. The CDR3 loop is CASSLNRGEQFF. The CDR3 DNA reads as TGTGCCAGCAGCTTAAACAGAGGAGAGCAGTTCTTC.

This rearrangement joins TRBV20-1 to TRBJ1-2; TRBD1 is a possible D gene (5 bases). Per the germline V gene, CDR1 is DFQATT and CDR2 is SNEGSKA (reference sequence). The CDR3 totals 11 residues. Trimming left V 3 bases short and J 10 bases short, with 12 bases between. The CDR3 region has the DNA TGCAGTGCTAGTTTACGGGGGTCCTACACCTTC. Its translation is CSASLRGSYTF.

The chain couples TRBV5-1 to TRBJ2-7, with D possibly TRBD2 on 5 matching bases. Deletions cut 2 bases from V and 3 bases from J, with 15 bases between. The germline V gene encodes CDR1 SGHRS and CDR2 YFSETQ. CDR3 length: 15 residues. The CDR3 loop reads CASSLRSAVDYEQYF. CDR3 bases: TGCGCCAGCAGCTTAAGGTCAGCGGTAGACTACGAGCAGTACTTC. The full variable domain, with the rest looked up from reference TRBV5-1 and TRBJ2-7, is KAGVTQTPRYLIKTRGQQVTLSCSPISGHRSVSWYQQTPGQGLQFLFEYFSETQRNKGNFPGRFSGRQFSNSRSEMNVSTLELGDSALYLCASSLRSAVDYEQYFGPGTRLTVT.

The chain is built from TRBV7-2 and TRBJ2-1, with no clear D. CDR3 length: 12 residues. Germline V gives CDR1 SGHTA, CDR2 FQGNSA. V was pared by 0 bases and J by 10 bases, with 7 bases between. The CDR3 nucleotides are TGTGCCAGCAGCTTAGCAGGTTACGAGCAGTTCTTC. Translating gives CASSLAGYEQFF.

This clone has only one observation. This sequence joins TRBV18 and TRBJ2-6, with D uncertain. V lost 3 bases, J lost 0 bases, and 12 bases lay in between. The germline V gene has CDR1 KGHSH and CDR2 LQKENI. CDR3 length: 17 amino acids. The CDR3 nucleotides are TGTGCCAGCTCACCGGTTCAGGACCGCTCTGGGGCCAACGTCCTGACTTTC. Amino acids: CASSPVQDRSGANVLTF.

This clone was detected once. V gene TRBV5-1 combines with J gene TRBJ2-3; 10 bases are a match to TRBD1. Trimming cost V 3 bases and J 4 bases; bases outside gene matches: 8. Germline V lookup: CDR1 SGHRS, CDR2 YFSETQ. This CDR3 region has 16 residues. The CDR3 spells CASSSSGTGAADTQYF. CDR3 coding DNA: TGCGCCAGCAGCTCTTCCGGGACAGGGGCGGCAGATACGCAGTATTTT.

This clone was found many times. V and J are TRBV28 and TRBJ1-2; no reliable D call. Trimming left V 8 bases short and J 7 bases short, with 14 bases between. Germline V gene sequence: CDR1 MDHEN, CDR2 SYDVKM. This CDR3 comprises 12 residues. The CDR3 here is CASGSGRSGYTF. CDR3 coding DNA: TGTGCCAGCGGCTCGGGTAGGAGTGGCTACACCTTC.

Turning to this clone: The sample has other DNA sequences that encode this CDR3 too. The gene calls are TRBV29-1 and TRBJ1-1; TRBD1 might be the D (6 bases). Germline V gene sequence: CDR1 SQVTM, CDR2 ANQGSEA. The V and J ends lost 6 bases and 1 base respectively, with 12 bases between them. The CDR3 is 13 amino acids. CDR3 region: CSVGQGKNTEAFF. CDR3 bases: TGCAGCGTGGGTCAGGGGAAGAACACTGAAGCTTTCTTT. The variable domain in full, completed from reference TRBV29-1 and TRBJ1-1, reads SAVISQKPSRDICQRGTSLTIQCQVDSQVTMMFWYRQQPGQSLTLIATANQGSEATYESGFVIDKFPISRPNLTFSTLTVSNMSPEDSSIYLCSVGQGKNTEAFFGQGTRLTVV.

CDR3: CASSSSTPGPGNTIYF. In nucleotides, the CDR3 is TGTGCCAGCAGTTCATCGACGCCCGGCCCTGGAAACACCATATATTTT. This chain uses TRBV6-5 with TRBJ1-3; no firm D call. Trimming pared 4 bases from V and 2 bases from J, leaving 15 bases between. The CDR3 sequence is 16 residues long. The germline V gene encodes CDR1 MNHEY and CDR2 SVGAGI.

This sequence joins TRBV6-1 and TRBJ2-2, with TRBD1 matching 7 bases. Germline assignment: CDR1 MNHNS and CDR2 SASEGT. CDR3 size: 13 residues. V dropped 6 bases and J dropped 13; count of bases not matched to a gene: 11. As DNA, the CDR3 is TGTGCCAGCAGCGAAACCCGACAGGGTACGCTGTTTTTT. Its protein is CASSETRQGTLFF.